Listed here are 29 T cell receptor beta chains from one sample, sequenced in a study of CD8+CD57+ T cells in acquired aplastic anemia. Patients included in sequencing had previously demonstrated CD8+CD57+ cell expansion by flow cytometry. Genomic DNA templated the TCR beta VDJ and CDR3 profiling. MiXCR was run by TCRdb on the reads, yielding one entry per CDR3 protein. The table has some 160,000 distinct CDR3 sequences, 40% to 50% seen once. Source material: sorted CD4+, CD8+, or CD8+CD57+ T cells (not recorded which) from PBMCs. The receptors stem from a human donor with aplastic anemia.

The V gene is TRBV3-1, the J gene TRBJ1-1; maybe TRBD1 (6 bases). Trimming pared 5 bases from V and 6 bases from J, leaving 19 bases between. The CDR3 runs 15 residues. Germline loops: CDR1 LGHDT, CDR2 YNNKEL (reference sequence). The CDR3 DNA sequence: TGTGCCAGCAGCACCCGATCAGGGGCGGAGGCTGAAGCTTTCTTT. This codes for CASSTRSGAEAEAFF.

This clonotype was seen many times. The chain has TRBV14 and TRBJ1-2, with D unclear. V was shortened by 1 base and J by 3 bases, with 9 bases between the two germline ends. The CDR3 length is 14 residues. Germline V CDR1 and CDR2: SGHDN, FVKESK. The CDR3 DNA follows: TGTGCCAGCAGCCAAGCTTCCGGGTACTATGGCTACACCTTC. Amino acids: CASSQASGYYGYTF.

With regard to this clonotype: Possible read error: a much larger clone is one base away. The chain carries TRBV16 and TRBJ1-2; D is undetermined. From germline, CDR1 is KGHSY and CDR2 FQNENV. V lost 4 bases, J lost 4 bases, and 13 bases lay in between. The CDR3 totals 14 residues. Here the CDR3 reads CASSPKPGSYGYTF. The CDR3 DNA is TGTGCCAGCAGCCCGAAACCGGGTAGCTATGGCTACACCTTC.

This clonotype came up many times. The rearrangement joins TRBV7-9 to TRBJ2-3; 7 positions agree with TRBD2. Losses at the gene ends were 4 bases for V and 0 bases for J; bases not matched to a gene: 4. CDR3 size: 15 residues. Germline values: CDR1 SEHNR, CDR2 FQNEAQ (reference sequence). CDR3 amino acids: CASSSHSGSTDTQYF. CDR3 coding DNA: TGTGCCAGCAGCTCCCATAGCGGGAGCACAGATACGCAGTATTTT.

This clonotype has ten or more counts. This chain connects TRBV4-2 to TRBJ2-7; D might be TRBD2 (6 bases). The CDR3 contains 19 residues. CDR1 is LGHNA, CDR2 YNFKEQ, per germline. The V end lost 0 bases, the J end lost 0 bases, and 21 bases lay between the germline ends. CDR3 loop: CASSQDSAPAGRGSYEQYF. CDR3 DNA: TGTGCCAGCAGCCAAGATAGTGCCCCCGCGGGGAGAGGCTCCTACGAGCAGTACTTC.

The gene calls are TRBV25-1 and TRBJ2-7; unclear D gene. Germline CDR1 MGHDK, CDR2 SYGVNS. The V gene lost 1 base and the J gene lost 0 bases, with 10 bases spanning the gap. The CDR3 is 15 residues long. CDR3 loop: CASSELGINSYEQYF. The CDR3 DNA sequence: TGTGCCAGCAGTGAATTGGGTATTAACTCCTACGAGCAGTACTTC.

On this clonotype itself: Relative to the germline gene, one junction end is altered; a read error may explain this. CDR3 DNA sequence: TGTGCCATCAGCGAGTTGGGGGAGGGCGTTTACGAGCAGTACTTC. It encodes CAISELGEGVYEQYF. The V gene is TRBV10-3, the J gene TRBJ2-7, with 7 bases aligning to TRBD2. Looked up from germline, CDR1 is ENHRY and CDR2 is SYGVKD. The CDR3 spans 15 residues.

This clonotype was seen ten or more times. This chain joins TRBV5-5 and TRBJ2-3, with TRBD2 matching over 8 bases. In germline, CDR1 is SGHKS, CDR2 YYEKEE (reference sequence). This CDR3 comprises 15 residues. Trimming took 1 base from V and 2 from J; bases not matched to a gene: 3. CDR3 nucleotides: TGTGCCAGCAGCTTGACGGGAGGGCCCACAGATACGCAGTATTTT. Its translation: CASSLTGGPTDTQYF.

This clonotype has a count of ten or more. V and J are TRBV7-3 and TRBJ2-1, with 9 bases matching TRBD2. Germline V gives CDR1 SGHTA, CDR2 FQGTGA. Trimming at V came to 3 bases and at J to 7 bases, leaving 10 bases not matched to a gene. The CDR3 runs to 16 residues. The CDR3 nucleotides are TGTGCCAGCAGCTTTTACTATAGCGGGAGTAGGAATGAGCAGTTCTTC. Translation: CASSFYYSGSRNEQFF.

The chain is built from TRBV29-1 and TRBJ2-1, with no clear D. The CDR3 sequence is 12 residues long. V lost 7 bases to trimming and J lost 10 bases, with 17 bases between them. Germline V gives CDR1 SQVTM, CDR2 ANQGSEA. DNA of the CDR3: TGCAGCGCGAATCTGGTCCCGGCCGAGCAGTTCTTC. Protein product: CSANLVPAEQFF.

The rearrangement links TRBV29-1 to TRBJ2-7; 12 nucleotides match TRBD2. The V gene's germline CDR1 is SQVTM and CDR2 ANQGSEA. V was pared by 1 base and J by 3 bases, with 1 base of the junction left unmatched. The CDR3 contains 14 residues. The CDR3 DNA is TGCAGCGTTGAAGCTAGCGGGAGGGACTACGAGCAGTACTTC. It codes for CSVEASGRDYEQYF.

Details on this clonotype: One junction end disagrees with the germline gene, perhaps due to a read error. The V and J genes are TRBV2 and TRBJ2-7, with 8 bases identical to TRBD2. The CDR3 is 15 amino acids. Germline-derived CDR1 and CDR2 are SNHLY and FYNNEI. The CDR3 coding sequence is TGTGCCAGCAGTGAAGCGGTCGGGAGGGAGGACGAGCGGTACTTC. Its protein is CASSEAVGREDERYF.

This clonotype was observed many times. The chain employs TRBV2 and TRBJ2-7; 7 nucleotides match TRBD1. CDR1 and CDR2 from the germline V gene are SNHLY and FYNNEI. The J segment lost 7 bases and the V segment lost 7 bases, leaving 13 bases of the junction unmatched. CDR3 length: 14 amino acids. The DNA of the CDR3 is TGTGCCAGCACAAGGGACAGTGGTTTGGGGGAGCAGTACTTC. Encoded protein: CASTRDSGLGEQYF.

This chain links TRBV15 with TRBJ1-6; D may be TRBD1 (5 bases). CDR1 is LNHNV and CDR2 is YYDKDF in the germline V gene (reference sequence). The CDR3 has 15 amino acids. V was trimmed by 0 bases and J by 7 bases, leaving 10 bases between them. The CDR3 bases are TGTGCCACCAGCAGAGATTCGGGGACGAATTCACCCCTCCACTTT. This sequence encodes CATSRDSGTNSPLHF.

As for this clonotype: A junction boundary mismatches the germline segment, possibly from a read error. This rearrangement joins TRBV20-1 to TRBJ2-7; 8 nucleotides line up with TRBD2. Looked up from germline, CDR1 is DFQATT and CDR2 is SNEGSKA (reference sequence). This CDR3 has 13 amino acids. This chain's CDR3 is CGAEAGAPYEQYF. The CDR3 DNA is TGCGGTGCCGAAGCGGGAGCCCCCTACGAGCAGTACTTC.

This chain uses TRBV19 with TRBJ1-5; D remains unclear. The V and J ends lost 4 bases and 3 bases respectively, with 13 bases between them. This CDR3 region has 15 residues. CDR1 is LNHDA, CDR2 SQIVND, per germline (reference sequence). This CDR3 is CASSRKDGYNQPQHF. CDR3 in DNA: TGTGCCAGTAGTAGGAAAGACGGCTACAATCAGCCCCAGCATTTT.

This clonotype has ten or more counts. The rearrangement joins TRBV12-3 or TRBV12-4 to TRBJ2-5, with 9 bases aligning to TRBD1. This CDR3 is 13 amino acids long. V lost 5 bases to trimming and J lost 4 bases; unmatched junction nucleotides: 2. In DNA form, the CDR3 reads TGTGCCAGCAGTCCGGGACAGGGAGAGACCCAGTACTTC. This codes for CASSPGQGETQYF.

A word on this clonotype: Germline and junction disagree at one end, which may indicate a read error. The chain carries TRBV5-8 and TRBJ2-7, with 12 nucleotides matching TRBD2. Germline CDR1 and CDR2: SGHTS and YDEGEE. The CDR3 covers 15 residues. The CDR3 protein is CAGSWTSGTYNEQYF. The DNA of the CDR3 is TGTGCCGGCAGCTGGACTAGCGGGACCTACAATGAGCAGTACTTC.

The V gene is TRBV9, the J gene TRBJ1-2; TRBD1 matches 8 bases. CDR1 and CDR2 from the germline V gene are SGDLS and YYNGEE. Unmatched junction bases numbered 10, after V lost 1 base and J lost 8 bases. The CDR3 totals 15 residues. CDR3 DNA sequence: TGTGCCAGCAGCGTAAGGGGACAGGATTCGTGGGGCTACACCTTC. This translates into CASSVRGQDSWGYTF.

This clonotype was counted a few times. This CDR3 is CASGWTVASSYNEQFF. The DNA for the CDR3 is TGTGCCAGCGGCTGGACAGTCGCAAGCTCCTACAATGAGCAGTTCTTC. This chain connects TRBV5-4 to TRBJ2-1; maybe TRBD1 (6 bases). Germline assignment: CDR1 SGHNT and CDR2 YYREEE (reference sequence). This CDR3 spans 16 amino acids. The V and J ends lost 7 bases and 0 bases respectively, with 17 bases between them.

This clonotype has only one observation. This chain joins TRBV25-1 and TRBJ1-1; tentatively, D is TRBD1 (5 bases). Per the germline V gene, CDR1 is MGHDK and CDR2 is SYGVNS. The CDR3 totals 14 residues. Trimming stripped 3 bases from V and 0 bases from J, with 8 bases between. This CDR3 is CASSDRGVNTEAFF. CDR3 coding DNA: TGTGCCAGCAGTGATCGGGGCGTGAACACTGAAGCTTTCTTT.

This clonotype appeared a few times. This sequence may be a read error, since a much larger clone differs from it by one base. This chain connects TRBV11-2 to TRBJ1-3; 9 positions match TRBD1. This CDR3 has 15 residues. Per the germline V gene, CDR1 is SGHAT and CDR2 is FQNNGV. The CDR3 loop reads CAGSLGGTGSNTIYF. The DNA for the CDR3 is TGTGCCGGCAGCTTAGGGGGGACAGGGTCTAACACCATATATTTT.

This chain links TRBV11-3 with TRBJ2-7; 7 positions match TRBD1. Trimming at V came to 9 bases and at J to 2 bases, leaving 13 bases not matched to a gene. Germline V gene lookup returns CDR1 SGHNT and CDR2 YENEEA. This CDR3 has 15 amino acids. The CDR3 nucleotides are TGTGCCAGTAGCACCTTGGGACAGCTAACCTACGAGCAGTACTTC. Its translation: CASSTLGQLTYEQYF.

This clonotype was detected only a few times. The chain has TRBV5-6 and TRBJ2-3, with a possible D match to TRBD2 (6 bases). The germline V and J ends were trimmed by 0 bases and 2 bases, with 10 bases remaining between them. Germline CDR1 reads SGHDT; CDR2 reads YYEEEE. The CDR3 contains 15 residues. The CDR3, as DNA: TGTGCCAGCAGCTTGGTCCCGGGGGTCACAGATACGCAGTATTTT. Protein: CASSLVPGVTDTQYF.

In DNA form, the CDR3 reads TGTGCCAGCAGTGACAACAGTAATTCACCCCTCCACTTT. Translating gives CASSDNSNSPLHF. The chain uses TRBV6-4 and TRBJ1-6; D is undetermined. The length of the CDR3 is 13 residues. The V end was cut by 2 bases, the J end by 6 bases, with 5 bases between. Germline V CDR1 and CDR2: MRHNA, SNTAGT.

This clonotype was counted ten times or more. The chain employs TRBV24-1 and TRBJ2-1; D gene uncertain. Germline V gene data show CDR1 as KGHDR and CDR2 as SFDVKD. The CDR3 has 15 amino acids. Trimming left V 1 base short and J 0 bases short, with 6 bases between. The CDR3 DNA sequence: TGTGCCACCAGTGATTTAGCTGACTCCTACAATGAGCAGTTCTTC. Encoded protein: CATSDLADSYNEQFF.

The gene calls are TRBV12-3 or TRBV12-4 and TRBJ2-3, with 7 bases lining up with TRBD2. The J segment lost 3 bases and the V segment lost 5 bases, leaving 14 bases of the junction unmatched. The CDR3 length is 17 residues. The CDR3 bases are TGTGCCAGCAGTAACCAAAGACTAGCTGTATCGACAGATACGCAGTATTTT. Its protein is CASSNQRLAVSTDTQYF.

This clonotype has a single count. The chain links TRBV20-1 to TRBJ1-4; 7 nucleotides align to TRBD1. From germline, CDR1 is DFQATT and CDR2 SNEGSKA (reference sequence). This CDR3 is 12 amino acids long. The CDR3 loop is CMSRQGNEKLFF. In DNA, the CDR3 is TGCATGAGCCGACAGGGTAATGAAAAACTGTTTTTT.

V gene TRBV20-1 combines with J gene TRBJ2-2; the D gene is possibly TRBD1 (5 bases). Germline V gene data show CDR1 as DFQATT and CDR2 as SNEGSKA (reference sequence). The CDR3 has 15 amino acids. V lost 0 bases and J 3 bases, leaving 11 bases between the germline ends. CDR3 region: CSARDPRVDTGELFF. As DNA, the CDR3 is TGCAGTGCTAGAGATCCCAGGGTTGACACCGGGGAGCTGTTTTTT.